The 28 T cell receptor beta chains listed next were all sequenced from one sample in a study of T cell responses to AZD1222 COVID-19 vaccine. The assay was immunoSEQ multiplex PCR, and TCRdb's table has in-frame clones only and misses some. The data show 150,000 to 200,000 clones, approximately 87% seen once. The sample consisted of peripheral blood, taken on day 0 of MenACWY control vaccination. Receptor source: an adult in good health.

V is TRBV2 and J is TRBJ1-6; TRBD1 agrees at 7 bases. V gave up 7 bases and J gave up 7 bases; unmatched junction bases: 4. This CDR3 has 13 amino acids. Germline V CDR1 and CDR2: SNHLY, FYNNEI. CDR3 in amino acids: CASIGDSNSPLHF. The CDR3 DNA is TGTGCCAGCATCGGGGACAGCAATTCACCCCTCCACTTT.

This sequence joins TRBV4-1 and TRBJ1-6, with TRBD1 matching 9 bases. Germline V gene lookup returns CDR1 MGHRA and CDR2 YSYEKL. After removal of 2 bases from V and 4 bases from J, the junction contained 3 bases not matched to a gene. The CDR3 is 16 residues long. CDR3 DNA sequence: TGCGCCAGCAGCCAATCCGACAGGGGGTATAATTCACCCCTCCACTTT. Protein product: CASSQSDRGYNSPLHF.

Comments on this clone: Distinct nucleotide sequences in the sample also encode this CDR3. This chain joins TRBV2 and TRBJ1-5; 10 bases line up with TRBD1. V lost 5 bases to trimming and J lost 4 bases; unmatched junction nucleotides: 2. The CDR3 extends over 14 amino acids. CDR1 is SNHLY, CDR2 FYNNEI, per germline. The CDR3 DNA reads TGTGCCAGCAGTTGGACAGGGGGGAATCAGCCCCAGCATTTT. This encodes CASSWTGGNQPQHF.

This chain uses TRBV3-1 (or the pseudogene TRBV3-2) with TRBJ2-6, with a weak D call TRBD2 (5 bases). Trimming took 4 bases from V and 3 from J, leaving 10 bases between them. The length of the CDR3 is 15 residues. From germline, CDR1 is LGHDT and CDR2 YNNKEL (reference sequence). The CDR3 sequence: CASSPSSSGANVLTF. In nucleotides, the CDR3 is TGTGCCAGCAGCCCATCTAGCAGTGGGGCCAACGTCCTGACTTTC.

The V and J genes are TRBV4-2 and TRBJ2-5, with 8 bases matching TRBD2. The CDR3 loop spans 16 amino acids. Trimming removed 0 bases from V and 4 bases from J; junction bases left unmatched: 7. CDR1 and CDR2 (germline): LGHNA, YNFKEQ. CDR3 in amino acids: CASSQEWAGGRETQYF. The CDR3 DNA sequence: TGTGCCAGCAGCCAAGAGTGGGCGGGAGGCCGAGAGACCCAGTACTTC.

The V call is TRBV6-2 or TRBV6-3, the J call TRBJ2-7, with D maybe TRBD1 (5 bases). The CDR3 has 16 residues. From germline, CDR1 is MNHEY and CDR2 SVGEGT. V was clipped by 5 bases and J by 6 bases, with 23 bases between them. Here the CDR3 reads CASSDPTRAGISEQYF. The CDR3 nucleotides read TGTGCCAGCAGTGACCCAACCCGGGCAGGGATCAGCGAGCAGTACTTC.

The J gene is TRBJ2-5, the V gene TRBV14; 7 positions match TRBD1. The germline CDR1 and CDR2 sequences are SGHDN and FVKESK. CDR3 length: 14 residues. Germline trimming cut 5 bases from V and 1 base from J; bases unmatched to any gene: 4. DNA of the CDR3: TGTGCCAGCAGCTTTACAGGGGTCCAAGAGACCCAGTACTTC. Amino acids: CASSFTGVQETQYF.

This chain links TRBV9 with TRBJ2-2; TRBD2 aligns across 7 bases. Trimming at V came to 3 bases and at J to 0 bases, leaving 2 bases not matched to a gene. This CDR3 has 15 residues. Germline-derived CDR1 and CDR2 are SGDLS and YYNGEE. The CDR3 spells CASSGGTTNTGELFF. CDR3 bases: TGTGCCAGCAGCGGAGGGACTACGAACACCGGGGAGCTGTTTTTT.

The chain employs TRBV11-1 and TRBJ2-3; D possibly uses TRBD1 or TRBD2 (5 bases each). The CDR3 has 15 residues. Germline lookup yields CDR1 SGHAT and CDR2 FQDESV (reference sequence). V shed 7 bases and J shed 2 bases, with 16 bases lying between them. CDR3 coding DNA: TGTGCCAGCAACTTCTCGGGGACGCCCACAGATACGCAGTATTTT. It specifies CASNFSGTPTDTQYF.

The CDR3: CASSPRDATYEQYF. CDR3 DNA: TGTGCCAGCAGCCCCCGGGACGCGACCTACGAGCAGTACTTC. The chain employs TRBV3-1 (or the pseudogene TRBV3-2) and TRBJ2-7; D tentatively reads TRBD1 or TRBD2 (5 bases each). Germline loops: CDR1 LGHDT, CDR2 YNNKEL (reference sequence). The CDR3 runs 14 residues. Trimming removed 4 bases from V and 2 bases from J, with 12 bases in between.

This rearrangement joins TRBV9 to TRBJ2-7; TRBD1 matches at 7 bases. From germline, CDR1 is SGDLS and CDR2 YYNGEE. Losses at the gene ends were 4 bases for V and 3 bases for J; bases not matched to a gene: 10. CDR3 size: 15 residues. The CDR3 nucleotides read TGTGCCAGCAGCCCGCGGACAGGAAATTACTACGAGCAGTACTTC. This sequence encodes CASSPRTGNYYEQYF.

The chain recombines TRBV6-5 with TRBJ1-6, with D possibly matching TRBD1 (5 bases). V lost 2 bases to trimming and J lost 8 bases, with 7 bases between them. The V gene's germline CDR1 is MNHEY and CDR2 SVGAGI. The CDR3 runs 13 residues. The CDR3 sequence is CASSYQGDSPLHF. In nucleotides, the CDR3 is TGTGCCAGCAGTTACCAGGGTGATTCACCCCTCCACTTT.

The chain couples TRBV6-7 to TRBJ2-5; D may correspond to TRBD1 or TRBD2 (6 bases each). TRBV6-7 is marked as an open reading frame, function uncertain. This CDR3 region has 15 residues. The ends were cut back, 2 bases at V and 1 base at J, with 11 bases in the middle. DNA for the CDR3: TGTGCCAGCAGTTACGTGGGGGGCCCCCAAGAGACCCAGTACTTC. This encodes CASSYVGGPQETQYF.

The chain carries TRBV6-4 and TRBJ2-6; D is unresolved. The germline V and J ends were trimmed by 0 bases and 1 base, with 7 bases remaining between them. From germline, CDR1 is MRHNA and CDR2 SNTAGT. The CDR3 is 16 amino acids. This CDR3 is CASSDSSGSGANVLTF. CDR3 coding DNA: TGTGCCAGCAGTGACTCCTCGGGTTCTGGGGCCAACGTCCTGACTTTC.

Points on this clone: This CDR3 is also generated by other DNA sequences in the sample. V usage is TRBV10-3 and J usage is TRBJ2-7, with no clear D. Trimming shortened V by 0 bases and J by 4 bases, and 4 bases separated the two germline ends. Germline CDR1 ENHRY, CDR2 SYGVKD. The CDR3 has 12 residues. The CDR3 DNA reads as TGTGCCATCAGTGAGTCAGGTTACGAGCAGTACTTC. Encoded protein: CAISESGYEQYF.

The chain uses TRBV28 and TRBJ1-1; D remains unclear. With 2 bases removed from V and 1 base from J, the gap between germline ends came to 8 bases. Germline loops: CDR1 MDHEN, CDR2 SYDVKM. This CDR3 contains 14 residues. The CDR3 region has the DNA TGTGCCAGCAGTTTAGTGGGTCCGAACACTGAAGCTTTCTTT. Protein product: CASSLVGPNTEAFF. Using reference TRBV28 and TRBJ1-1 for the parts outside the CDR3, the full variable domain is DVKVTQSSRYLVKRTGEKVFLECVQDMDHENMFWYRQDPGLGLRLIYFSYDVKMKEKGDIPEGYSVSREKKERFSLILESASTNQTSMYLCASSLVGPNTEAFFGQGTRLTVV.

The chain links TRBV4-1 to TRBJ2-7, with 8 bases identical to TRBD2. Losses at the gene ends were 4 bases for V and 6 bases for J; bases not matched to a gene: 14. In germline, CDR1 is MGHRA, CDR2 YSYEKL. This CDR3 has 16 residues. This CDR3 reads CASSPQPGLELSEQYF. CDR3 coding DNA: TGCGCCAGCAGCCCACAACCGGGACTAGAGTTGTCCGAGCAGTACTTC.

The gene calls are TRBV19 and TRBJ1-2; tentative D call: TRBD1 (6 bases). V lost 7 bases and J lost 7, with 16 bases in between. CDR3 length: 13 residues. Germline values: CDR1 LNHDA, CDR2 SQIVND (reference sequence). The CDR3 loop reads CASTPQGYGGYTF. The CDR3, as DNA: TGTGCCAGTACCCCTCAGGGGTACGGTGGCTACACCTTC.

The V gene is TRBV19, the J gene TRBJ2-7, with 7 bases lining up with TRBD1. The CDR3 is 14 amino acids. The J segment lost 4 bases and the V segment lost 7 bases, leaving 10 bases of the junction unmatched. The germline gives CDR1 LNHDA, CDR2 SQIVND (reference sequence). Here the CDR3 reads CASNPSGTAYEQYF. CDR3 nucleotide sequence: TGTGCCAGTAATCCCTCCGGGACAGCATACGAGCAGTACTTC.

The chain is built from TRBV28 and TRBJ2-7; 8 nucleotides match TRBD1. Germline V gene sequence: CDR1 MDHEN, CDR2 SYDVKM. The J segment lost 5 bases and the V segment lost 8 bases, leaving 8 bases of the junction unmatched. CDR3 length: 13 amino acids. The CDR3, as DNA: TGTGCCAGCGCGGGACAGGTCCTTAACGAGCAGTACTTC. It specifies CASAGQVLNEQYF.

The chain links TRBV27 to TRBJ2-7; D may be TRBD1 (6 bases). Trimming removed 0 bases from V and 1 base from J, with 7 bases in between. The CDR3 has 14 amino acids. The germline gives CDR1 MNHEY, CDR2 SMNVEV (reference sequence). This chain's CDR3 is CASSLSGQSYEQYF. CDR3 sequence (DNA): TGTGCCAGCAGTTTATCTGGACAGTCCTACGAGCAGTACTTC.

The J gene is TRBJ2-5, the V gene TRBV5-1; 9 nucleotides align to TRBD2. J was trimmed by 3 bases and V by 5 bases; bases with no gene match: 2. The CDR3 is made up of 13 amino acids. Germline lookup yields CDR1 SGHRS and CDR2 YFSETQ. CDR3 sequence: CASSGGREETQYF. As DNA, the CDR3 is TGCGCCAGCAGTGGCGGGAGGGAAGAGACCCAGTACTTC.

CDR3 sequence (DNA): TGTGCCAGCAGTGAGTCTATCGATGGCTACACCTTC. It yields the protein CASSESIDGYTF. This chain joins TRBV25-1 and TRBJ1-2; D unclear. Germline CDR1 and CDR2: MGHDK and SYGVNS. This CDR3 has 12 residues. The germline V and J ends were trimmed by 3 bases and 6 bases, with 8 bases remaining between them.

The chain links TRBV18 to TRBJ1-3; 7 nucleotides line up with TRBD1. This CDR3 has 17 amino acids. Looked up from germline, CDR1 is KGHSH and CDR2 is LQKENI. Trimming at V came to 4 bases and at J to 0 bases, leaving 9 bases not matched to a gene. The CDR3 here is CASSQSTGIYSGNTIYF. CDR3 DNA: TGTGCCAGCTCACAGTCGACAGGGATTTACTCTGGAAACACCATATATTTT.

The genes are TRBV28 and TRBJ1-4; 9 nucleotides align to TRBD1. Germline-derived CDR1 and CDR2 are MDHEN and SYDVKM. J was trimmed by 6 bases and V by 6 bases; bases with no gene match: 5. The CDR3 is made up of 14 amino acids. CDR3 loop: CASSRTGADEKLFF. CDR3 DNA: TGTGCCAGCAGCCGGACAGGGGCGGATGAAAAACTGTTTTTT.

V usage is TRBV7-6 and J usage is TRBJ2-6; D gene uncertain. Germline loops: CDR1 SGHVS, CDR2 FNYEAQ. The CDR3 covers 15 residues. Trimming took off 4 bases at V and 3 bases at J, with 10 bases between the two ends. The CDR3 loop reads CASSSRPSGANVLTF. CDR3 DNA sequence: TGTGCCAGCAGCTCTAGGCCCAGTGGGGCCAACGTCCTGACTTTC.

The chain recombines TRBV3-1 (or the pseudogene TRBV3-2) with TRBJ2-2, with 9 nucleotides matching TRBD1. The V and J ends lost 3 bases and 7 bases, in that order; junction bases with no gene match: 12. The CDR3 has 17 residues. Germline-derived CDR1 and CDR2 are LGHDT and YNNKEL (reference sequence). The CDR3, as DNA: TGTGCCAGCAGCCAGAATAGGGGACAGGGAATTAGCGGGGAGCTGTTTTTT. It specifies CASSQNRGQGISGELFF.

The chain is built from TRBV28 and TRBJ2-5; D ambiguous. Germline CDR1 and CDR2: MDHEN and SYDVKM. V was pared by 3 bases and J by 2 bases, with 10 bases between. This CDR3 has 14 residues. The CDR3 bases are TGTGCCAGCAGTTTGGTCGGCACACAAGAGACCCAGTACTTC. It specifies CASSLVGTQETQYF.